This T cell receptor beta chain was identified during a study of identical twins. A universal primer site was created by template switching, with the cDNA bearing unique molecular identifiers. TCRdb called the 5' RACE reads again in MiXCR, with one record for every CDR3 protein. The data hold approximately 550,000 distinct CDR3 sequences, with 20% to 25% observed a single time. Healthy Caucasians made up all donors. With 8 bases clipped from V and 5 bases from J, the junction kept 8 bases outside the gene matches. This CDR3 spans 14 amino acids. Per germline, CDR1 SNHLY and CDR2 FYNNEI. These data also formed part of another study, on yellow fever vaccine responses in identical twins.

The specimen sequenced was CD4+ T cells sorted from blood. The TCR was taken from a young woman in good health. The chain has TRBV2 and TRBJ2-1; 8 bases are shared with TRBD2. In nucleotides, the CDR3 is TGTGCCAGCCGCGCGGGAGGTCCCAACAATGAGCAGTTCTTC. It specifies CASRAGGPNNEQFF.